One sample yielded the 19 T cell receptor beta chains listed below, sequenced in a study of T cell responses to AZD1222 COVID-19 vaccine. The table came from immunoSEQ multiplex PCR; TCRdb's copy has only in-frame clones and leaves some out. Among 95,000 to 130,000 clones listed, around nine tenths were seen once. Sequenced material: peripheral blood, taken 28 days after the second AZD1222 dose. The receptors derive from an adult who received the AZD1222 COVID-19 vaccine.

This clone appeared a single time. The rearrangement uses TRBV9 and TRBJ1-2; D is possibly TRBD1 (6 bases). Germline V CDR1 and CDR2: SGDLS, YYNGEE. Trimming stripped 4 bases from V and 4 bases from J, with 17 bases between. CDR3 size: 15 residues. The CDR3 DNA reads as TGTGCCAGCAGCACACAACAGGGTAGAGGCTATGGCTACACCTTC. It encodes CASSTQQGRGYGYTF.

The CDR3 region is CASSFGLAAPYEQYF. As DNA, the CDR3 is TGTGCCAGCAGTTTTGGACTAGCTGCACCCTACGAGCAGTACTTC. The V call is TRBV27, the J call TRBJ2-7, with 8 bases matching TRBD2. The CDR3 loop spans 15 amino acids. CDR1 and CDR2 (germline): MNHEY, SMNVEV (reference sequence). Trimming cost V 3 bases and J 2 bases; bases outside gene matches: 6.

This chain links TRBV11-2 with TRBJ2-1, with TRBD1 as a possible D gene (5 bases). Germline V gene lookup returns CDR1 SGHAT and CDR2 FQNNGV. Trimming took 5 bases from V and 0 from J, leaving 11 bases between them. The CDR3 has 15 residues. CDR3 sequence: CASSPDRYSYNEQFF. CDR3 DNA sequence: TGTGCCAGCAGCCCCGACAGATACTCCTACAATGAGCAGTTCTTC. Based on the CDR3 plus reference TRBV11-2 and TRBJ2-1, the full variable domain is EAGVAQSPRYKIIEKRQSVAFWCNPISGHATLYWYQQILGQGPKLLIQFQNNGVVDDSQLPKDRFSAERLKGVDSTLKIQPAKLEDSAVYLCASSPDRYSYNEQFFGPGTRLTVL.

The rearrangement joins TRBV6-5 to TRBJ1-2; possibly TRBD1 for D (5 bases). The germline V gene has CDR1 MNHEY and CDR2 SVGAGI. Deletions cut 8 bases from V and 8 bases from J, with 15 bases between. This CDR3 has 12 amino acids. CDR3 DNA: TGTGCCAGCTGTCAGGTGGGGGAGGGCTACACCTTC. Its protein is CASCQVGEGYTF.

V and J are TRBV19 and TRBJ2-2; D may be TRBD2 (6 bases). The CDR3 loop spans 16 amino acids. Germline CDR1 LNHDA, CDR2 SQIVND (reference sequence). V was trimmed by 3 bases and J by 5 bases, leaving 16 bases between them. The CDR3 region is CASSIPSGSGTGELFF. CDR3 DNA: TGTGCCAGTAGTATTCCTTCCGGGAGTGGTACCGGGGAGCTGTTTTTT.

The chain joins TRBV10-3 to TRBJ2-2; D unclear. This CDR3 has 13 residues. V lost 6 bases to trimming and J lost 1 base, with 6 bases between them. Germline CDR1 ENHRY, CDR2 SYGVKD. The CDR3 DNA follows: TGTGCCATCAGGAGAGAGAACACCGGGGAGCTGTTTTTT. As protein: CAIRRENTGELFF.

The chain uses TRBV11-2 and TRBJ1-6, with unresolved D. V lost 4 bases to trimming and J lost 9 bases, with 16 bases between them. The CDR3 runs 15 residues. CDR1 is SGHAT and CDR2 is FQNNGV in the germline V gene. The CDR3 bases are TGTGCCAGCAGCTCCCTTGGGCAGGCCCGTTCACCCCTCCACTTT. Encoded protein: CASSSLGQARSPLHF.

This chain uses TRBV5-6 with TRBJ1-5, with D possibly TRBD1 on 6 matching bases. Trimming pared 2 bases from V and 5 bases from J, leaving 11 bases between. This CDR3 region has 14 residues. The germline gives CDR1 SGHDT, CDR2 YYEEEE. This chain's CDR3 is CASSLQGTHQPQHF. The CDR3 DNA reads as TGTGCCAGCAGCTTACAGGGCACCCATCAGCCCCAGCATTTT.

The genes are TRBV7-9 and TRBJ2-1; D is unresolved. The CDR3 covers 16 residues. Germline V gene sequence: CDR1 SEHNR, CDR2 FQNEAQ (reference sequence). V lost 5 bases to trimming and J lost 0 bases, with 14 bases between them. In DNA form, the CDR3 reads TGTGCCAGCAGCACTGAAGCGACCGGCTCCTACAATGAGCAGTTCTTC. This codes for CASSTEATGSYNEQFF.

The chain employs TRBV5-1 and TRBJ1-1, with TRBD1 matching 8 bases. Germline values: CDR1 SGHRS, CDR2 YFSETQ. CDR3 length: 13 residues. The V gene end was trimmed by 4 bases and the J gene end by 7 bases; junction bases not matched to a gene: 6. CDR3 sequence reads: CASSTDREGEAFF. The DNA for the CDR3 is TGCGCCAGCAGCACGGACAGGGAAGGTGAAGCTTTCTTT.

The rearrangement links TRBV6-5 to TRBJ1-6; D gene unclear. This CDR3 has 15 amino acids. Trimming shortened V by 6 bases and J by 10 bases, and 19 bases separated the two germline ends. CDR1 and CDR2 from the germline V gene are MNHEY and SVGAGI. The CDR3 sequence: CASSRTFLPGSPLHF. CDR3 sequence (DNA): TGTGCCAGCAGCCGGACCTTTCTGCCGGGGTCACCCCTCCACTTT.

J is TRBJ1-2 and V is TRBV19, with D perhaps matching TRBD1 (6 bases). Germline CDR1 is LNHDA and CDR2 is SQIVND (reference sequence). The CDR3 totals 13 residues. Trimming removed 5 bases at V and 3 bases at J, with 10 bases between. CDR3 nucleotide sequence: TGTGCCAGTAGTTTGGGGGCTGACTATGGCTACACCTTC. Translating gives CASSLGADYGYTF.

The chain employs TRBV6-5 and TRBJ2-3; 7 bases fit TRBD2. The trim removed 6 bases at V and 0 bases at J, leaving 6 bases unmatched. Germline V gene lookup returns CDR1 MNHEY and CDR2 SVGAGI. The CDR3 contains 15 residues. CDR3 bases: TGTGCCAGCAGATACACAGCGGGGAGCACAGATACGCAGTATTTT. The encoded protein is CASRYTAGSTDTQYF.

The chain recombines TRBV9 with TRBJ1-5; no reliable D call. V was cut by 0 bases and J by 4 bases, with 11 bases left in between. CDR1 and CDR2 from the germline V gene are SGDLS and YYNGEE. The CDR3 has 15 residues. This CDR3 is CASSVGGGVNQPQHF. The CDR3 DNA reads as TGTGCCAGCAGCGTAGGAGGAGGAGTGAATCAGCCCCAGCATTTT. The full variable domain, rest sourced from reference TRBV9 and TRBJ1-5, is DSGVTQTPKHLITATGQRVTLRCSPRSGDLSVYWYQQSLDQGLQFLIQYYNGEERAKGNILERFSAQQFPDLHSELNLSSLELGDSALYFCASSVGGGVNQPQHFGDGTRLSIL.

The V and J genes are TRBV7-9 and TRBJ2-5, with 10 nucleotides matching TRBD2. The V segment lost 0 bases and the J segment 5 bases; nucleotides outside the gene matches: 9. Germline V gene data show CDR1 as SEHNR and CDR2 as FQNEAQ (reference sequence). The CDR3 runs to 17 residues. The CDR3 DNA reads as TGTGCCAGCAGCTTAGCGAGACTAGCGGGCGCGGGGGAGACCCAGTACTTC. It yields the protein CASSLARLAGAGETQYF. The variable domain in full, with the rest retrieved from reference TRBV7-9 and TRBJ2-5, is DTGVSQNPRHKITKRGQNVTFRCDPISEHNRLYWYRQTLGQGPEFLTYFQNEAQLEKSRLLSDRFSAERPKGSFSTLEIQRTEQGDSAMYLCASSLARLAGAGETQYFGPGTRLLVL.

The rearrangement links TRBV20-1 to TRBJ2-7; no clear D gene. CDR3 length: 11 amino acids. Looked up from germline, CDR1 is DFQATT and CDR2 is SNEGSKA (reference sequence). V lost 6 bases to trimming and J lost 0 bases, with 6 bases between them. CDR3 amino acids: CSAGSSYEQYF. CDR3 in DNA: TGCAGTGCGGGGTCCTCCTACGAGCAGTACTTC.

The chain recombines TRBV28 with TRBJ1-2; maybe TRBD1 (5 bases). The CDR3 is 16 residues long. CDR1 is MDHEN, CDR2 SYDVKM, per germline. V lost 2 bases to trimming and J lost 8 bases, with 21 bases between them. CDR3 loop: CASSLEGRRLRRGYTF. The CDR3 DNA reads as TGTGCCAGCAGTTTAGAGGGACGGAGACTCCGACGGGGCTACACCTTC.

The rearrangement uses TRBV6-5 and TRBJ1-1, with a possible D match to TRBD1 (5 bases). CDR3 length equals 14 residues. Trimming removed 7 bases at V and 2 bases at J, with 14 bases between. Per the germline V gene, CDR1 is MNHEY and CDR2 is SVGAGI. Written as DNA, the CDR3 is TGTGCCAGCACTCCGGGACGGATAAACACTGAAGCTTTCTTT. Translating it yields CASTPGRINTEAFF.

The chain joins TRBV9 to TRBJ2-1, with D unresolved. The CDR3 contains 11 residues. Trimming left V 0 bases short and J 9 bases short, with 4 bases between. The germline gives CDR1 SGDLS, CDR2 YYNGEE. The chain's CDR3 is CASSVDGEQFF. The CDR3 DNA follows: TGTGCCAGCAGCGTAGACGGTGAGCAGTTCTTC.